This T cell receptor (beta chain) derives from a study of CD8+CD57+ T cells in acquired aplastic anemia. General study points: The number of CD8+ CDR3 sequences shared by patients and controls was approximately 28.

According to the study, genomic DNA was the template for TCR beta VDJ and CDR3 profiling. MiXCR, applied by TCRdb to the reads, yields one record per CDR3 protein. The sample lists roughly 98,000 distinct CDR3 sequences; around 68% were seen once. Sequencing was done on patients that had shown CD8+CD57+ cell expansion by flow cytometry. All patients had severe acquired aplastic anemia. Receipt of therapy had not occurred in any patient by the time of blood sampling. V was pared by 0 bases and J by 3 bases, with 12 bases between. The CDR3 length is 15 residues. CDR1 DFQATT and CDR2 SNEGSKA come from the germline V gene (reference sequence). With regard to this clonotype: Its antigen is not identified.

The V gene is TRBV20-1, the J gene TRBJ1-5; D gene unclear. The specimen sequenced was sorted CD4+, CD8+, or CD8+CD57+ T cells (not recorded which) from PBMCs. This receptor was obtained from a human donor with aplastic anemia. CDR3 nucleotide sequence: TGCAGTGCTAGAGATAGGAAACAGATCAATCAGCCCCAGCATTTT. As protein: CSARDRKQINQPQHF.